This T cell receptor beta chain stems from a study of blood T cell repertoires in COVID-19. Trimming stripped 0 bases from V and 4 bases from J, with 12 bases between. Germline-derived CDR1 and CDR2 are SQVTM and ANQGSEA. The CDR3 runs to 14 residues. Only in-frame clones appear in the TCRdb table, and some are missing; sequencing was by immunoSEQ multiplex PCR. The table includes 100,000 to 150,000 clones, just over 85% detected once. Material for sequencing was peripheral blood. This chain joins TRBV29-1 and TRBJ1-1; tentative D call: TRBD1 (5 bases). The receptor's source is a man in his forties or fifties with acute or convalescent COVID-19. CDR3 sequence: CSVEDTGGPTEAFF. The CDR3 bases are TGCAGCGTTGAAGATACGGGGGGACCCACTGAAGCTTTCTTT.